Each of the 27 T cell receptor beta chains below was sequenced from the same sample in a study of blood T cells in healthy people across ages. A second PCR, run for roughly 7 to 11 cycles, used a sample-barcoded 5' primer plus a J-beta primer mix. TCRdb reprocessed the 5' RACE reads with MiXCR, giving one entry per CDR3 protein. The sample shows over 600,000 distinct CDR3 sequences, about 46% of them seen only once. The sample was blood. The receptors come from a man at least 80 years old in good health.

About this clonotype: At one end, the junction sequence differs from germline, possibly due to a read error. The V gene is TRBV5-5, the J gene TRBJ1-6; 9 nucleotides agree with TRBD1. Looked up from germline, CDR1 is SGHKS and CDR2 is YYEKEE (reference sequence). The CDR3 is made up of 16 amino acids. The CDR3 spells CARSPGQGANNSPLHF. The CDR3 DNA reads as TGTGCCCGCAGCCCGGGACAGGGAGCGAATAATTCACCCCTCCACTTT.

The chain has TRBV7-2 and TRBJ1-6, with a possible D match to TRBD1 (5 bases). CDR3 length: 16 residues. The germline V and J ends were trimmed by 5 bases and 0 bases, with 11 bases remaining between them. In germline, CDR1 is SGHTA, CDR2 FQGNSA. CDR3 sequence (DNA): TGTGCCAGCAGCCGGCGACAGAGCTCCTATAATTCACCCCTCCACTTT. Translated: CASSRRQSSYNSPLHF.

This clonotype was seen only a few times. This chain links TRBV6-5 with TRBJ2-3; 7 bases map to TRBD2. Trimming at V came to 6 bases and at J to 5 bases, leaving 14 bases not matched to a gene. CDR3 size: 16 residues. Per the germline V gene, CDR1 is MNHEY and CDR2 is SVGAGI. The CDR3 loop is CASSFRSSGLRDTQYF. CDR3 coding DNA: TGTGCCAGCAGCTTTCGGTCTAGCGGCCTTAGAGATACGCAGTATTTT.

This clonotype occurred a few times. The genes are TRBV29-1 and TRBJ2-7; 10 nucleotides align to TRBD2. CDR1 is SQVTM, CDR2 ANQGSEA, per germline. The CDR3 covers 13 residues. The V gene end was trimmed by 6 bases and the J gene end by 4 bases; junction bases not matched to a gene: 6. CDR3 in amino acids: CSVKLAGYYEQYF. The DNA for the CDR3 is TGCAGCGTGAAACTAGCGGGATATTACGAGCAGTACTTC.

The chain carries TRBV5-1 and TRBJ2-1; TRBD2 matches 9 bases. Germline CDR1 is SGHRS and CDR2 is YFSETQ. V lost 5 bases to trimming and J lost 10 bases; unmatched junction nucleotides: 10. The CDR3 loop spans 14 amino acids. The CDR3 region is CASSVVAGVGEQFF. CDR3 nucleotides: TGCGCCAGCAGTGTGGTAGCGGGAGTAGGCGAGCAGTTCTTC.

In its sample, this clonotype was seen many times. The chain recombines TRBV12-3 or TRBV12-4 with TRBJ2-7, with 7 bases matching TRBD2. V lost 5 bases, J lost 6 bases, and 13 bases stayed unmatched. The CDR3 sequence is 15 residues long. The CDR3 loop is CASSLPLRGFSEQYF. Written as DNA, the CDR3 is TGTGCCAGCAGTCTCCCCCTGCGGGGGTTTAGCGAGCAGTACTTC.

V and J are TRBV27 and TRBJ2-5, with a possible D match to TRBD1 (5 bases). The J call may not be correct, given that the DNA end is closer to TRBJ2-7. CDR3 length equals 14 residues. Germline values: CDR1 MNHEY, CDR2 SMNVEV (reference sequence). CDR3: CASSLNRSPHEQYF. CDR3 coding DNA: TGTGCCAGCAGTTTGAACAGGTCCCCCCACGAGCAGTACTTC.

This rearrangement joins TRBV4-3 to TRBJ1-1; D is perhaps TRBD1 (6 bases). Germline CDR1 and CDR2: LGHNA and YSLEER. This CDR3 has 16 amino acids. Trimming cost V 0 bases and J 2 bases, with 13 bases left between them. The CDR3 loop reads CASSQDYRGPNTEAFF. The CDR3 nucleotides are TGCGCCAGCAGCCAAGATTACCGGGGGCCTAACACTGAAGCTTTCTTT.

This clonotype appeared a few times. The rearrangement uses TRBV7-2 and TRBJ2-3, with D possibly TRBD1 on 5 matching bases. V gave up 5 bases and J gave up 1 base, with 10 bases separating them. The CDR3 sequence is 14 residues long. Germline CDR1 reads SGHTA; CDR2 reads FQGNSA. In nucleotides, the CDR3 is TGTGCCAGCAGCCGCGTAGGGGGCACAGATACGCAGTATTTT. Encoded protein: CASSRVGGTDTQYF.

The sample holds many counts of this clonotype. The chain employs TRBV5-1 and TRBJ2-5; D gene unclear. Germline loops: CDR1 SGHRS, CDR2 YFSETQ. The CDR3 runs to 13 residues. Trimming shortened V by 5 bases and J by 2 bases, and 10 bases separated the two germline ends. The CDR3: CASRTGPQETQYF. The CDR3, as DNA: TGCGCCAGCAGAACCGGGCCTCAAGAGACCCAGTACTTC.

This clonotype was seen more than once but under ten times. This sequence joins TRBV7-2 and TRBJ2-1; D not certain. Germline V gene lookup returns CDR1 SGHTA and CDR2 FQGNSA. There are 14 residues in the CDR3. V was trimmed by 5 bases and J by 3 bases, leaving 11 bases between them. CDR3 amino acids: CASSPLPVYNEQFF. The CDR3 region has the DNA TGTGCCAGCAGCCCACTCCCCGTCTACAATGAGCAGTTCTTC.

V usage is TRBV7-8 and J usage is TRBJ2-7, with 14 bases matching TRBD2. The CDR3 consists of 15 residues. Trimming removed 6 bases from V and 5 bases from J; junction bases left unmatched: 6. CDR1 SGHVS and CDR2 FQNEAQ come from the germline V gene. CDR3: CASRTSGRAMNEQYF. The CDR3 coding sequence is TGTGCCAGCAGGACTAGCGGGAGGGCCATGAACGAGCAGTACTTC.

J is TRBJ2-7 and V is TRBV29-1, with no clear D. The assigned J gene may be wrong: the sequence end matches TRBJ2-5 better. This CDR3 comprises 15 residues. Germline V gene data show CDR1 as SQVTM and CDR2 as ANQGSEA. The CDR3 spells CSVEPVAKSRETQYF. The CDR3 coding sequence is TGCAGCGTTGAACCAGTAGCAAAGAGTAGGGAGACCCAGTACTTC.

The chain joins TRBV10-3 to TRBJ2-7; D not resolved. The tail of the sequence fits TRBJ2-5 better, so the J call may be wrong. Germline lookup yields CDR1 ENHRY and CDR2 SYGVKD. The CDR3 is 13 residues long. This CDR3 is CAISETGRETQYF. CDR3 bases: TGTGCCATCAGTGAGACTGGCAGGGAGACCCAGTACTTC.

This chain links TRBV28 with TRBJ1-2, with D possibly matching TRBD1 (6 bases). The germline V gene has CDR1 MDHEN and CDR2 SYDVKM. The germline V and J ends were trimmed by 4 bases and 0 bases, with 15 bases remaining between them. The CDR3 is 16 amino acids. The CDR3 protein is CASSSPGQPANYGYTF. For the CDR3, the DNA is TGTGCCAGCAGTTCTCCAGGACAGCCAGCTAACTATGGCTACACCTTC.

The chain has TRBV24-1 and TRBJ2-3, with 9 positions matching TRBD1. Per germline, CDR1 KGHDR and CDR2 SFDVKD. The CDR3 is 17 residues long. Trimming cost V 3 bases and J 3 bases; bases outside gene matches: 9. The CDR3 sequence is CATSDPAGQGFTDTQYF. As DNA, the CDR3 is TGTGCCACCAGTGATCCGGCCGGACAGGGGTTTACAGATACGCAGTATTTT.

For the CDR3, the DNA is TGTGCTAGTGGTTTGGTACAGGGCGGGATGAGCTCCTACAATGAGCAGTACTTC. Encoded protein: CASGLVQGGMSSYNEQYF. The chain is built from TRBV12-5 and TRBJ2-1; D assignment may be TRBD1 or TRBD2 (6 bases each). The J call may not be correct, given that the DNA end is closer to TRBJ2-7. The length of the CDR3 is 18 residues. CDR1 is LGHNT and CDR2 is FRNRAP in the germline V gene.

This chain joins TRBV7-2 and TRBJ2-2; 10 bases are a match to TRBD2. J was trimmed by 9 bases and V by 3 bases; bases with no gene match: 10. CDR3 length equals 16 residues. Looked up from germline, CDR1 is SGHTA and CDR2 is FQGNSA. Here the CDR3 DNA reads TGTGCCAGCAGCTTTCAGGGAGCGGGAGGGCCCAGGGAGCTGTTTTTT. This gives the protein CASSFQGAGGPRELFF. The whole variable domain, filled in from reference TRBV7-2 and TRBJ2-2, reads GAGVSQSPSNKVTEKGKDVELRCDPISGHTALYWYRQSLGQGLEFLIYFQGNSAPDKSGLPSDRFSAERTGGSVSTLTIQRTQQEDSAVYLCASSFQGAGGPRELFFGEGSRLTVL.

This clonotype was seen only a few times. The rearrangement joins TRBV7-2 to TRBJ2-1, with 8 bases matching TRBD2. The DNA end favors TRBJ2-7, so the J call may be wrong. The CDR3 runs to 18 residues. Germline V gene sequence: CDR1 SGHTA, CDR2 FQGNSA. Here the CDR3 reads CASSLGIQRERRNNEQYF. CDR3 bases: TGTGCCAGCAGCTTAGGAATCCAGCGGGAGAGGAGAAACAATGAGCAGTACTTC.

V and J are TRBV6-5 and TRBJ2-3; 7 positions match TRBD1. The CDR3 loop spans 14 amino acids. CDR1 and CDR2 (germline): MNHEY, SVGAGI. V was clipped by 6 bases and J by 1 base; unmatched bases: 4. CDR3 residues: CASSRQGRTDTQYF. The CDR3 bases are TGTGCCAGCAGCCGACAGGGCCGCACAGATACGCAGTATTTT.

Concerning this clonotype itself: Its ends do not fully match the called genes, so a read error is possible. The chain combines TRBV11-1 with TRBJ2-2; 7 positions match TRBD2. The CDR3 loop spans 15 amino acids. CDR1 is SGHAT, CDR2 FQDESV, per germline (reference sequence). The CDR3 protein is CASSRGLDITGELFF. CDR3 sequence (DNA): TGTGCCAGCAGCCGCGGACTAGATATCACCGGGGAACTGTTTTTT.

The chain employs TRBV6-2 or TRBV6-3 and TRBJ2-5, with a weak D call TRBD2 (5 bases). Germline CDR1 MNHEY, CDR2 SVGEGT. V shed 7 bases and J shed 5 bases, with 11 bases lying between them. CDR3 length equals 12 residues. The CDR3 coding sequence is TGTGCCAGCATGCGGGCGTATGAGACCCAGTACTTC. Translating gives CASMRAYETQYF.

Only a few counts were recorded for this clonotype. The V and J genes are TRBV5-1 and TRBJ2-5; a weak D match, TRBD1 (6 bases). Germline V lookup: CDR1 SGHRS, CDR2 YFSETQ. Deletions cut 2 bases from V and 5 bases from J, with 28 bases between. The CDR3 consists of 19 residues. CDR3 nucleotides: TGCGCCAGCAGCTTCCTAACCCTGGGGGAACAGGGTCAGGACGAGACCCAGTACTTC. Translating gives CASSFLTLGEQGQDETQYF. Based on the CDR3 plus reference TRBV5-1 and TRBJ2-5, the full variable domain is KAGVTQTPRYLIKTRGQQVTLSCSPISGHRSVSWYQQTPGQGLQFLFEYFSETQRNKGNFPGRFSGRQFSNSRSEMNVSTLELGDSALYLCASSFLTLGEQGQDETQYFGPGTRLLVL.

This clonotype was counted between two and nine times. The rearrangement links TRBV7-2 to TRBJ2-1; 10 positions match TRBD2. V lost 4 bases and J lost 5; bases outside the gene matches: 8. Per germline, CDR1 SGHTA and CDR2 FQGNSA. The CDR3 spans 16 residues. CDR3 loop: CASSSTGTSVHNEQFF. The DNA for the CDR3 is TGTGCCAGCAGCTCTACCGGGACTAGCGTACACAATGAGCAGTTCTTC.

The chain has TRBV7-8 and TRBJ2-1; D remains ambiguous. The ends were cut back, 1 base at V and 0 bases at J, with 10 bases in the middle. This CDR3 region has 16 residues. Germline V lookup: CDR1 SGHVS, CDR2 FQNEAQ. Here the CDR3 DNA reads TGTGCCAGCAGCTTAGACGCGGAAAGCTCCTACAATGAGCAGTTCTTC. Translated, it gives CASSLDAESSYNEQFF.

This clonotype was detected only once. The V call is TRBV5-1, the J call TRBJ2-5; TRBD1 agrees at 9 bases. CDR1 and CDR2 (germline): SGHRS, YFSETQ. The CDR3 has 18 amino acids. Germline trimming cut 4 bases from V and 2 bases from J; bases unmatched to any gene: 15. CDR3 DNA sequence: TGCGCCAGCAGCCCCGAAGGGGACAGGGCTTTCACACAAGAGACCCAGTACTTC. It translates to CASSPEGDRAFTQETQYF.

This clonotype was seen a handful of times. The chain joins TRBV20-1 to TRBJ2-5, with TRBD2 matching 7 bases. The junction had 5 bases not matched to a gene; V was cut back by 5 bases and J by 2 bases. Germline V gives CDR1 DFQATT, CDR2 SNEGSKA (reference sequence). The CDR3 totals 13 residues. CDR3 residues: CSAAGTTQETQYF. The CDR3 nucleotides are TGCAGTGCTGCCGGGACTACTCAAGAGACCCAGTACTTC.